This TCR beta chain was retrieved from a study of identical twins. The CDR3 totals 20 residues. Trimming at V came to 4 bases and at J to 2 bases, leaving 19 bases not matched to a gene. General observations from the study: Insertions were fewer in abundant cord blood beta clonotypes, whereas memory repertoires showed none of this pattern. It was possible that invariant MAIT and iNKT cells partly confounded the zero-insertion analyses.

Regarding this clonotype: The antigen remains unidentified.

One entry per CDR3 protein results from TCRdb running MiXCR on the 5' RACE reads. The table has nearly 900,000 distinct CDR3 sequences, around 12% seen once. This same sample was also part of a study on yellow fever vaccine responses in identical twins.

This TCR was recovered from a woman aged 18-35 years in good health. The chain joins TRBV23-1 to TRBJ2-2; TRBD1 agrees at 7 bases. TRBV23-1 is recorded as an ORF, its role being uncertain. Material for sequencing was PBMCs. CDR3 nucleotide sequence: TGCGCCAGCAGTCGAAAACCGGGACAGACAGACCGGGGTAACACCGGGGAGCTGTTTTTT. Its translation is CASSRKPGQTDRGNTGELFF.